This T cell receptor (beta chain) came from a study of blood T cell repertoires in COVID-19. Generated by immunoSEQ multiplex PCR, the TCRdb table keeps only in-frame clones and is missing some. The data show some 300,000 clones, 90% seen once. Participants were aged roughly 18 to 90 years, lived in about 26 US areas, and enrolled virtually. Clinical history as reported by participants underpinned cohort assignment. The CDR3 runs 16 residues. The V gene's germline CDR1 is SEHNR and CDR2 FQNEAQ (reference sequence). Trimming at V came to 5 bases and at J to 6 bases, leaving 13 bases not matched to a gene.

This receptor was obtained from a woman in her late teens or twenties with acute COVID-19. The sequencing sample was made of PBMCs or T cells enriched from blood (not recorded which). The chain combines TRBV7-9 with TRBJ2-7, with 10 bases matching TRBD1. CDR3 region: CASSPGGMGQGREQYF. Here the CDR3 DNA reads TGTGCCAGCAGCCCCGGGGGGATGGGACAGGGGCGCGAGCAGTACTTC.